This record covers a single T cell receptor (beta chain). Produced via immunoSEQ multiplex PCR; TCRdb's table is partial and in-frame only. The sample lists 100,000 to 150,000 clones; 90% were seen once. The sample originates from a study of blood T cell repertoires in COVID-19. Study in general: Both acute and convalescent COVID-19 samples were obtained from the United States, Italy and Spain. PBMCs, B-cell-depleted T cells, or T cells provided the cDNA or gDNA that made up the material.

While infection was still active, Seattle patients were enrolled and then followed longitudinally. Input material: peripheral blood. The sequence came from a man in his sixties with COVID-19, enrolled during active disease.

The DNA for the CDR3 is TGCGCCAGCAGCCCGCCGGACTTGACTAGCGGGAACTACAATGAGCAGTTCTTC. Encoded protein: CASSPPDLTSGNYNEQFF. The chain links TRBV5-1 to TRBJ2-1; TRBD2 agrees at 11 bases. J was trimmed by 3 bases and V by 4 bases; bases with no gene match: 12. Germline V gene lookup returns CDR1 SGHRS and CDR2 YFSETQ. This CDR3 has 18 residues. Drawing the rest from reference TRBV5-1 and TRBJ2-1, the complete variable domain is KAGVTQTPRYLIKTRGQQVTLSCSPISGHRSVSWYQQTPGQGLQFLFEYFSETQRNKGNFPGRFSGRQFSNSRSEMNVSTLELGDSALYLCASSPPDLTSGNYNEQFFGPGTRLTVL.